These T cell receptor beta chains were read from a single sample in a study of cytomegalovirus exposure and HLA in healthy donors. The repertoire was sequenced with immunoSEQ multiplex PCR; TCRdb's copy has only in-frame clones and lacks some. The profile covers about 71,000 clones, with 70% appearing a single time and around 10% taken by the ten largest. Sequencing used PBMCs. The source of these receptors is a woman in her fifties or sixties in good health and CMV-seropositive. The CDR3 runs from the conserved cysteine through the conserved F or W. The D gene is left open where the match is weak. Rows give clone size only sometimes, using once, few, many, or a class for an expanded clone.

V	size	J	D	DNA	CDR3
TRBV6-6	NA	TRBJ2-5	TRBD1	TGTGCCAGCAGCTTAAAGCAGGGGGCCCAGTACTTC	CASSLKQGAQYF
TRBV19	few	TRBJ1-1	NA	TGTGCCAGTAGTATAGAAGGGACTTGGGTGAACACTGAAGCTTTCTTT	CASSIEGTWVNTEAFF
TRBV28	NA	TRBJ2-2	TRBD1	TGTGCCAGCAGTACTAATCTTGGACAGGGAACCATCGCGAACACCGGGGAGCTGTTTTTT	CASSTNLGQGTIANTGELFF
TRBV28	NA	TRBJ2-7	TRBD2	TGTGCCAGCACAACGACTAGCGGGACGTCCTACGAGCAGTACTTC	CASTTTSGTSYEQYF
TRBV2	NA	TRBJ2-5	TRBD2	TGTGCCAGCAGTGTGCGGGGGGGCGCGGTAGAGACCCAGTACTTC	CASSVRGGAVETQYF
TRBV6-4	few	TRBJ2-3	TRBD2	TGTGCCAGCAGTGACTATAGCGGGGGAAGCACAGATACGCAGTATTTT	CASSDYSGGSTDTQYF
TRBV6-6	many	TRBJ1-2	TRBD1	TGTGCCAGCACCGACAGGGGCTATGGCTACACCTTC	CASTDRGYGYTF
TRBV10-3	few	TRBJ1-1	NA	TGTGCCATCAGTGAGTCGAGGGAAACTGAAGCTTTCTTT	CAISESRETEAFF
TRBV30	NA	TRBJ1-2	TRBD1	TGTGCCTGGACCACACAGGGGGCCCCTACCTATGGCTACACCTTC	CAWTTQGAPTYGYTF
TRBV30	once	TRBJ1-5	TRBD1	TGTGCCTGGAGTGTAGGGGCAGGGGGCGGCAATCAGCCCCAGCATTTT	CAWSVGAGGGNQPQHF
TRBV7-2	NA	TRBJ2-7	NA	TGTGCCAGCAGCTCGATGGGCGGGATTGCCTACGAGCAGTACTTC	CASSSMGGIAYEQYF
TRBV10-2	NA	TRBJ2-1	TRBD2	TGCGCCAGCACTCCGGGACTAGCGGACAATGAGCAGTTCTTC	CASTPGLADNEQFF
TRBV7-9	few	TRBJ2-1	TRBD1	TGTGCCAGCACCAAAAAGGGGCCGGACAGGGGTGAGCAGTTCTTC	CASTKKGPDRGEQFF
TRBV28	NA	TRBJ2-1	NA	TGTGCCAGCAGTCCTGTTGTAGCGGATGCTGGCTACAATGAGCAGTTCTTC	CASSPVVADAGYNEQFF
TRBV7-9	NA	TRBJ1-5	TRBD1	TGTGCCAGCAGCCCTCAGGGGACAGGTAGCAATCAGCCCCAGCATTTT	CASSPQGTGSNQPQHF
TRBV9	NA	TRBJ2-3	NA	TGTGCCAGCAGCGTAGACGGGGAAGCGCAGTATTTT	CASSVDGEAQYF
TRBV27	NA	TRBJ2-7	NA	TGTGCCAGCAGTTCACCGGCAGGGGTGGCACCCTACGAGCAGTACTTC	CASSSPAGVAPYEQYF
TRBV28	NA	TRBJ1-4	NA	TGTGCCAGCAGTTTTCTAGGGGCAACTAATGAAAAACTGTTTTTT	CASSFLGATNEKLFF
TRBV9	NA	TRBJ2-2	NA	TGTGCCAGCAGCGTAGATCAGTACACCGGGGAGCTGTTTTTT	CASSVDQYTGELFF
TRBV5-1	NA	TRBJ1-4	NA	TGCGCCAGCAGCTTAGCTACGGGGTCTAATGAAAAACTGTTTTTT	CASSLATGSNEKLFF
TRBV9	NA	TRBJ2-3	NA	TGTGCCAGCAGCCTCCGGGGAGCGGCAAGCACAGATACGCAGTATTTT	CASSLRGAASTDTQYF
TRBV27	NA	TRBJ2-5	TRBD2	TGTGCCAGCAGTTTGGGGACGGGGGGACAAGAGACCCAGTACTTC	CASSLGTGGQETQYF
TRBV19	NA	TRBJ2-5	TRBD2	TGTGCCAGTTCCGGGACTATCAAAGAGACCCAGTACTTC	CASSGTIKETQYF
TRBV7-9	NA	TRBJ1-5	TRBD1	TGTGCCAGCAGCTTTAGTGCCGGGACAGGGAGGAATCAGCCCCAGCATTTT	CASSFSAGTGRNQPQHF
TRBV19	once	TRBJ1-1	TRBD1	TGTGCCAGCAGGACAGGGTTGAACACTGAAGCTTTCTTT	CASRTGLNTEAFF
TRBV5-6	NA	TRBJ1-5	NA	TGTGCCAGCAGCTTGTATCAGGGTGCTCAGCCCCAGCATTTT	CASSLYQGAQPQHF
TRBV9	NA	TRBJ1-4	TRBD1	TGTGCCAGCAGCGTAGTACCGGACAGGGTTGAAAAACTGTTTTTT	CASSVVPDRVEKLFF
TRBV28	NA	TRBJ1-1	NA	TGTGCCAGCAGTTTTATGGCTAACACTGAAGCTTTCTTT	CASSFMANTEAFF
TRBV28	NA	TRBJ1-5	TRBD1	TGTGCCAGCAGAAACGGACAGGGGTTTGATCAGCCCCAGCATTTT	CASRNGQGFDQPQHF
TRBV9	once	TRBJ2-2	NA	TGTGCCAGCAGCGTAGACTGGAACACCGGGGAGCTGTTTTTT	CASSVDWNTGELFF
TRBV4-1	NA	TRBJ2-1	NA	TGCGCCAGCTCGTGGGCCGGTTTAAATGAGCAGTTCTTC	CASSWAGLNEQFF
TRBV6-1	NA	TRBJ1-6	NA	TGTGCCAGCAGTGAACCAGGGTTGGGTCGCAATTCACCCCTCCACTTT	CASSEPGLGRNSPLHF
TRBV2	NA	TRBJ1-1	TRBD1	TGTGCCAGCAGTATGGACAGGGGTAGCACTGAAGCTTTCTTT	CASSMDRGSTEAFF
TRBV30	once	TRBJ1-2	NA	TGTGCCTGGAGTGTACTTTCCTTGGTCAGGGGCTACACCTTC	CAWSVLSLVRGYTF
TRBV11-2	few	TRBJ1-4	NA	TGTGCCAGCAGCAGACGGGACTCTGCTGGGGAAAAACTGTTTTTT	CASSRRDSAGEKLFF
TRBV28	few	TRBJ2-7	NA	TGTGCCAGTACCTCCGGGACATCGGACTACGAGCAGTACTTC	CASTSGTSDYEQYF
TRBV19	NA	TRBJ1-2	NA	TGTGCCAGTAGTATTCGACAGCACTATGGCTACACCTTC	CASSIRQHYGYTF
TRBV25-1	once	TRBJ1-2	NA	TGTGCCAGCAGTGTTACCGGGGACTCTGGCTACACCTTC	CASSVTGDSGYTF
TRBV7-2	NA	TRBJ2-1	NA	TGTGCCAGCAGCCCCGGTGGTGCATCTGTCCTCTTC	CASSPGGASVLF
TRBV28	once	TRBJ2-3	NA	TGTGCCAGCAGTCCGACCGACAGTAGAACAGATACGCAGTATTTT	CASSPTDSRTDTQYF
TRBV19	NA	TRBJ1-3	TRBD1	TGTGCCAGTAGGGGACAGGCCTACGCCTTCTCTGGAAACACCATATATTTT	CASRGQAYAFSGNTIYF
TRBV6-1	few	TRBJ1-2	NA	TGTGCCAGCAGTGAAGCGCTTCGGGGAGGTTACTATGGCTACACCTTC	CASSEALRGGYYGYTF
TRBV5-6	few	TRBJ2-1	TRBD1	TGTGCCAGCAGCTCGACAGGGGGGAGTGAGCAGTTCTTC	CASSSTGGSEQFF
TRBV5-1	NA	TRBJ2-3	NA	TGCGCCAGCAGCCCCCTGGCAGGGGCCGGAACGGATACGCAGTATTTT	CASSPLAGAGTDTQYF
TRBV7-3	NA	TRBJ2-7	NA	TGTGCCAGCAGTTCAGGGGAGGAGCAGTACTTC	CASSSGEEQYF
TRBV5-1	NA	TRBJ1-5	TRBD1	TGCGCCAGCAGCTTGGGACAGGGGCATCAGCCCCAGCATTTT	CASSLGQGHQPQHF